These 13 T cell receptor beta chains came from one sample sequenced in a study of long-term antiretroviral therapy in people with HIV. Investigators performed immunoSEQ version v3.0 at survey level. The repertoire was sequenced with immunoSEQ multiplex PCR; TCRdb's copy has only in-frame clones and lacks some. The repertoire includes tens of thousands of clones, about 90% of them detected once, and more than 0.8% sits in the top ten. Sequencing used unsorted PBMCs, obtained 2 years after starting antiretroviral therapy. The receptors derive from a man in his fifties or sixties with HIV.

J is TRBJ2-7 and V is TRBV2; TRBD1 might be the D (6 bases). Germline assignment: CDR1 SNHLY and CDR2 FYNNEI. Trimming pared 8 bases from V and 0 bases from J, leaving 14 bases between. The CDR3 has 14 amino acids. Written as DNA, the CDR3 is TGTGCCAGCCTCGCGGACAGCAGCTCCTACGAGCAGTACTTC. Its protein product is CASLADSSSYEQYF.

The chain combines TRBV5-5 with TRBJ2-5; D unclear. The CDR3 spans 13 residues. Germline V gives CDR1 SGHKS, CDR2 YYEKEE (reference sequence). The ends were cut back, 0 bases at V and 3 bases at J, with 6 bases in the middle. The CDR3: CASSLVGKETQYF. The CDR3 DNA sequence: TGTGCCAGCAGCTTGGTTGGTAAAGAGACCCAGTACTTC.

This rearrangement joins TRBV30 to TRBJ1-1, with a weak D call TRBD1 (5 bases). This CDR3 comprises 13 residues. Germline CDR1 is GTSNPN and CDR2 is SVGIG (reference sequence). V lost 4 bases and J lost 5, with 14 bases in between. In nucleotides, the CDR3 is TGTGCCTGGATTTCTGGGGGTCGGACTGAAGCTTTCTTT. It yields the protein CAWISGGRTEAFF.

This clone was detected once. The genes are TRBV18 and TRBJ2-6; D unresolved. Per germline, CDR1 KGHSH and CDR2 LQKENI. V lost 3 bases and J lost 7, with 13 bases in between. CDR3 length equals 15 residues. In DNA form, the CDR3 reads TGTGCCAGCTCACCCGGGCCACAAGTAGCCAACGTCCTGACTTTC. Its protein is CASSPGPQVANVLTF. The full variable domain, completed using reference TRBV18 and TRBJ2-6, is NAGVMQNPRHLVRRRGQEARLRCSPMKGHSHVYWYRQLPEEGLKFMVYLQKENIIDESGMPKERFSAEFPKEGPSILRIQQVVRGDSAAYFCASSPGPQVANVLTFGAGSRLTVL.

The rearrangement uses TRBV29-1 and TRBJ1-2, with D perhaps matching TRBD1 (5 bases). Per the germline V gene, CDR1 is SQVTM and CDR2 is ANQGSEA. The CDR3 covers 11 residues. The ends were cut back, 4 bases at V and 4 bases at J, with 7 bases in the middle. The CDR3 spells CSVGGSYGYTF. The CDR3 coding sequence is TGCAGCGTTGGGGGGTCCTATGGCTACACCTTC. Complete variable domain (other parts from reference TRBV29-1 and TRBJ1-2): SAVISQKPSRDICQRGTSLTIQCQVDSQVTMMFWYRQQPGQSLTLIATANQGSEATYESGFVIDKFPISRPNLTFSTLTVSNMSPEDSSIYLCSVGGSYGYTFGSGTRLTVV.

The chain couples TRBV30 to TRBJ1-2; D uncertain. CDR3 length equals 13 residues. Germline V gene lookup returns CDR1 GTSNPN and CDR2 SVGIG (reference sequence). V gave up 0 bases and J gave up 3 bases, with 8 bases separating them. In nucleotides, the CDR3 is TGTGCCTGGAGTGTAAAGGGCCACTATGGCTACACCTTC. Translating it yields CAWSVKGHYGYTF. Full variable domain (rest looked up from reference TRBV30 and TRBJ1-2): SQTIHQWPATLVQPVGSPLSLECTVEGTSNPNLYWYRQAAGRGLQLLFYSVGIGQISSEVPQNLSASRPQDRQFILSSKKLLLSDSGFYLCAWSVKGHYGYTFGSGTRLTVV.

The chain is built from TRBV29-1 and TRBJ2-7; 9 positions match TRBD1. V dropped 5 bases and J dropped 0; count of bases not matched to a gene: 5. Germline assignment: CDR1 SQVTM and CDR2 ANQGSEA. The CDR3 extends over 14 amino acids. Here the CDR3 reads CSVKWTGVSYEQYF. CDR3 DNA sequence: TGCAGCGTTAAGTGGACAGGGGTCTCCTACGAGCAGTACTTC.

This chain links TRBV29-1 with TRBJ1-1; D might be TRBD1 (6 bases). V gave up 4 bases and J gave up 5 bases, with 11 bases separating them. Germline values: CDR1 SQVTM, CDR2 ANQGSEA. CDR3 length equals 12 residues. DNA of the CDR3: TGCAGCGTTGCAGATGGACAGACTGAAGCTTTCTTT. It yields the protein CSVADGQTEAFF.

V gene TRBV6-1 combines with J gene TRBJ1-2; D remains ambiguous. Trimming pared 4 bases from V and 4 bases from J, leaving 13 bases between. This CDR3 comprises 14 residues. Germline V gives CDR1 MNHNS, CDR2 SASEGT. CDR3 region: CASSGSFSVYGYTF. CDR3 sequence (DNA): TGTGCCAGCAGTGGGAGTTTTTCGGTCTATGGCTACACCTTC.

J is TRBJ2-3 and V is TRBV19, with 11 nucleotides matching TRBD1. Germline values: CDR1 LNHDA, CDR2 SQIVND (reference sequence). The CDR3 totals 15 residues. V trimming: 5 bases; J trimming: 3 bases; junction bases outside the gene matches: 4. The CDR3 DNA follows: TGTGCCAGTAGTCCAGGACAGGGGGCGACAGATACGCAGTATTTT. This codes for CASSPGQGATDTQYF.

This rearrangement joins TRBV7-9 to TRBJ1-2; possible D gene TRBD1, 5 bases. V was clipped by 5 bases and J by 1 base, with 14 bases between them. Germline V CDR1 and CDR2: SEHNR, FQNEAQ (reference sequence). The CDR3 has 15 residues. The CDR3 loop is CASSGGGIINYGYTF. The CDR3 nucleotides are TGTGCCAGCAGCGGGGGGGGAATCATTAACTATGGCTACACCTTC.

CDR3 bases: TGTGCCAGCAGTTGGACAGGGAAGCACGAGCAGTACTTC. It codes for CASSWTGKHEQYF. The V and J genes are TRBV6-6 and TRBJ2-7; TRBD1 matches at 8 bases. Losses at the gene ends were 4 bases for V and 5 bases for J; bases not matched to a gene: 4. The CDR3 totals 13 residues. Germline V gene sequence: CDR1 MNHNY, CDR2 SVGAGI (reference sequence).

J is TRBJ1-2 and V is TRBV6-5; TRBD1 matches 8 bases. Trimming removed 5 bases from V and 0 bases from J; junction bases left unmatched: 2. This CDR3 comprises 14 residues. Germline values: CDR1 MNHEY, CDR2 SVGAGI. The CDR3 is CASSGTGANYGYTF. The CDR3 DNA sequence: TGTGCCAGCAGTGGGACAGGAGCTAACTATGGCTACACCTTC.